The rows below give T cell receptor beta chains drawn from one sample of a study of OX40 agonist ivuxolimab in advanced cancers. Data came from immunoSEQ multiplex PCR; TCRdb stores just in-frame clones and leaves some out. The sample holds tens of thousands of clones, around 85% seen once. The specimen was CD4+ or CD8+ T cells sorted from blood, collected in a trial of the OX40 agonist ivuxolimab. Source of these receptors: an adult with an advanced solid tumor such as melanoma, head and neck, liver or kidney cancer. Both conserved end residues are part of each CDR3. A D gene is named only where the DNA matches it firmly. Clone size appears in some rows only: once, few, many, or a class for an expanded clone.

TRBV5-4	TRBJ2-3	-	-	TGTGCCAGCAGCTTGTCGTGGGAGGATAGCACAGATACGCAGTATTTT	CASSLSWEDSTDTQYF
TRBV11-2	TRBJ1-2	-	-	TGTGCCAGCTCCTCCGGGACGTCAAACTATGGCTACACCTTC	CASSSGTSNYGYTF
TRBV11-3	TRBJ2-7	-	TRBD1	TGTGCCAGTAGGGACAGGTCATCCTACGAGCAGTACTTC	CASRDRSSYEQYF
TRBV19	TRBJ2-1	-	-	TGTGCCAGTACCGCCTGGCCGGCACATGAGTACAATGAGCAGTTCTTC	CASTAWPAHEYNEQFF
TRBV7-3	TRBJ2-1	-	TRBD2	TGTGCCAGCAGCTTAAGGGGACTAGCGGAAGCAGATGAGCAGTTCTTC	CASSLRGLAEADEQFF
TRBV2	TRBJ2-2	-	-	TGTGCCAGCAGGGAGGACGGAGGGAAGCTGTTTTTT	CASREDGGKLFF
TRBV28	TRBJ2-1	once	TRBD2	TGTGCCAGCAGCCTAGGGACTAGCGGGATCTATGAGCAGTTCTTC	CASSLGTSGIYEQFF
TRBV9	TRBJ2-5	-	TRBD2	TGTGCCAGCAGCGTGCTAGCGGGAGGCGGTGAGACCCAGTACTTC	CASSVLAGGGETQYF
TRBV5-1	TRBJ2-5	-	TRBD2	TGCGCCAGCAGCTTCAGTCCAGCGGGAGAAGAGACCCAGTACTTC	CASSFSPAGEETQYF
TRBV7-2	TRBJ1-5	-	-	TGTGCCAGCAGCCCTACAGGGCCCCAACAGCCCCAGCATTTT	CASSPTGPQQPQHF
TRBV10-3	TRBJ1-1	-	-	TGTGCCACAGGACAGCTAACCAACACTGAAGCTTTCTTT	CATGQLTNTEAFF
TRBV7-9	TRBJ1-5	few	-	TGTGCCAGCAGCTTGGGGGGGTTGTATCAGCCCCAGCATTTT	CASSLGGLYQPQHF
TRBV5-4	TRBJ2-5	-	-	TGTGCCAGCAGCTTGTTAGGGGCTAGCCGGGAGACCCAGTACTTC	CASSLLGASRETQYF
TRBV5-5	TRBJ1-2	-	-	TGTGCCAGCAGCACATGGAGCGGGGGCTACACCTTC	CASSTWSGGYTF
TRBV2	TRBJ1-1	-	-	TGTGCCAGCAGCCATGAGGCGGTGGACACTGAAGCTTTCTTT	CASSHEAVDTEAFF
TRBV5-1	TRBJ2-1	-	TRBD2	TGCGCCAGCAGCTTGTTTACTAGCGGGAGGGATGAGCAGTTCTTC	CASSLFTSGRDEQFF
TRBV4-1	TRBJ1-6	-	TRBD1	TGCGCCAGCAGCCCCCGGGACAGGGGTTATTCACCCCTCCACTTT	CASSPRDRGYSPLHF
TRBV15	TRBJ2-5	-	TRBD1	TGTGCCACCAGCAGAGATCAGGGGGAAGAGACCCAGTACTTC	CATSRDQGEETQYF
TRBV10-3	TRBJ2-5	-	TRBD2	TGTGCCATCAGTGGTTCTAGCGGCCAAGAGACCCAGTACTTC	CAISGSSGQETQYF
TRBV28	TRBJ2-5	-	-	TGTGCCATTAAGAAAGGGGGGACCCAAGAGACCCAGTACTTC	CAIKKGGTQETQYF
TRBV4-1	TRBJ1-1	-	-	TGCGCCAGCAGCCCGACGGTGGTGGTGATGACTGAAGCTTTCTTT	CASSPTVVVMTEAFF
TRBV28	TRBJ1-2	-	-	TGTGCCAGCAGAAACACGAAGTCCTATGGCTACACCTTC	CASRNTKSYGYTF
TRBV18	TRBJ2-3	-	TRBD1	TGTGCCAGCTCTTCTCGGACAGGGGAGACAGATACGCAGTATTTT	CASSSRTGETDTQYF
TRBV5-8	TRBJ1-1	-	-	TGTGCCAGCAGCTTTGCCTCAGGGTCTGGGAACACTGAAGCTTTCTTT	CASSFASGSGNTEAFF
TRBV18	TRBJ2-3	-	TRBD2	TGTGCCAGCTCACTTCGGGGGGGCTCTAGCACAGATACGCAGTATTTT	CASSLRGGSSTDTQYF
TRBV10-1	TRBJ2-2	-	-	TGCGCCAGCAGCCAGGGGTACACCGGGGAGCTGTTTTTT	CASSQGYTGELFF
TRBV2	TRBJ2-7	-	-	TGTGCCAGCAGTGAAAGGGTCGCGGGCGAGCAGTACTTC	CASSERVAGEQYF
TRBV28	TRBJ1-2	-	TRBD1	TGTGCCAGCAGTTCGGGACAGGGATTTAGGAATGGCTACACCTTC	CASSSGQGFRNGYTF
TRBV28	TRBJ1-2	-	-	TGTGCCAGCAGTTTACTGGATTTTGGCTACACCTTC	CASSLLDFGYTF
TRBV18	TRBJ1-5	-	-	TGTGCCAGCTCACCGGGTGGCAATCAGCCCCAGCATTTT	CASSPGGNQPQHF
TRBV11-2	TRBJ2-2	-	-	TGTGCCAGCAGCTTACTAGTCTCGGGGACCGGGGAGCTGTTTTTT	CASSLLVSGTGELFF
TRBV28	TRBJ2-7	-	-	TGTGCCAGCAGTGGCAGGGGCGCGGGCCCCGCAGATTCCTACGAGCAGTACTTC	CASSGRGAGPADSYEQYF
TRBV11-3	TRBJ1-1	-	-	TGTGCCAGCAGCCTCTTAATTAGGACTCAGGAAGCTTTCTTT	CASSLLIRTQEAFF
TRBV7-9	TRBJ2-3	once	TRBD2	TGTGCCAGCAGCCGTGGCGGACTAGCGGGGGGCACAGATACGCAGTATTTT	CASSRGGLAGGTDTQYF
TRBV28	TRBJ1-2	-	-	TGTGCCAGCAGTTCATACCCCCTGGCGGGGGGCTACACCTTC	CASSSYPLAGGYTF
TRBV11-3	TRBJ2-7	-	-	TGTGCCAGCACCTCCACTAGGAGCTACGAGCAGTACTTC	CASTSTRSYEQYF
TRBV4-2	TRBJ2-7	few	-	TGTGCCAGCAGCCAAGAGTTCGTCCAGGGCGGGGAGCAGTACTTC	CASSQEFVQGGEQYF
TRBV11-2	TRBJ2-2	-	-	TGTGCCAGCAGCCCCCTCCCGGGACAACCGAGTACCGGGGAGCTGTTTTTT	CASSPLPGQPSTGELFF
TRBV5-1	TRBJ2-1	-	-	TGCGCCAGCAGTTTGCCCCCTATTGGGGATGAGCAGTTCTTC	CASSLPPIGDEQFF
TRBV28	TRBJ2-1	-	TRBD2	TGTGCCAGCAGTACCACTAGCGGGAGGTACAATGAGCAGTTCTTC	CASSTTSGRYNEQFF
TRBV10-2	TRBJ1-4	-	TRBD1	TGCGCCAGCAGTGGACAGGGTATTAATGAAAAACTGTTTTTT	CASSGQGINEKLFF
TRBV2	TRBJ1-1	-	-	TGTGCCAGCACCCGTAAGACTGAAGCTTTCTTT	CASTRKTEAFF
TRBV6-5	TRBJ2-3	-	-	TGTGCCAGCAGTGACCCATCCGGCCTAGATACGCAGTATTTT	CASSDPSGLDTQYF
TRBV4-2	TRBJ2-7	-	-	TGTGCCAGCAGCCCGCCCCCAGGGGTCGAGCAGTACTTC	CASSPPPGVEQYF
TRBV7-2	TRBJ2-5	-	-	TGTGCCAGCAGCTTACCTAGGATCCAAGAGACCCAGTACTTC	CASSLPRIQETQYF
TRBV2	TRBJ2-3	once	-	TGTGCCAGTAGTGGTCCAGGCGCAGATACGCAGTATTTT	CASSGPGADTQYF
TRBV7-2	TRBJ2-3	-	TRBD2	TGTGCCAGCAGCTCACCCCGGGGGGCAGATACGCAGTATTTT	CASSSPRGADTQYF
TRBV15	TRBJ1-3	once	-	TGTGCCACCAAGAGCTCTGGAAACACCATATATTTT	CATKSSGNTIYF
TRBV28	TRBJ1-4	once	-	TGTGCCAGCAGGAACTTGGGGGGGGTGAACGAAAAACTGTTTTTT	CASRNLGGVNEKLFF
TRBV28	TRBJ2-7	once	-	TGTGCCAGCAGTTTAACGCCCCGAGGAGGCTACGAGCAGTACTTC	CASSLTPRGGYEQYF